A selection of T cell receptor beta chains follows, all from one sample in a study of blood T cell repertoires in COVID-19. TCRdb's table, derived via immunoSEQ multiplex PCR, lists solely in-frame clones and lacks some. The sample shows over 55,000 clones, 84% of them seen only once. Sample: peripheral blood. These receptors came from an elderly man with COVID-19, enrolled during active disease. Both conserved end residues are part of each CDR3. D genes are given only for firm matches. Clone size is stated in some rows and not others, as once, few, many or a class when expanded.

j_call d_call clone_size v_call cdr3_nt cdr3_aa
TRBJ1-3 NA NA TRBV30 TGTGCCTGGAGTGAACAGGCTGGAAACACCATATATTTT CAWSEQAGNTIYF
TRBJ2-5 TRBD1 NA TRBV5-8 TGTGCCAGCAGTTCCGGGACAGGGGGGGGTGCGGAGACCCAGTACTTC CASSSGTGGGAETQYF
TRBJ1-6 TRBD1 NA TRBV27 TGTGCCAGCAGGTCCGGGACAGGGGGCCAGAACAACCCACCCCTCCACTTT CASRSGTGGQNNPPLHF
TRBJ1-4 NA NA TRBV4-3 TGCGCCAGCAGCCATCTGAAGTGGGGGACAAAAGAAAAACTGTTTTTT CASSHLKWGTKEKLFF
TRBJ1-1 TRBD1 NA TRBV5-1 TGCGCCAGCAGCTTGGCAGGACAGGTGAACACTGAAGCTTTCTTT CASSLAGQVNTEAFF
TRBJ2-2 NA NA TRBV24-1 TGTGCCACCTCGGAGGGGTTTGGCACCGGGGAGCTGTTTTTT CATSEGFGTGELFF
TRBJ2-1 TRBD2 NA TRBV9 TGTGCCAGCAGCGTAAAAGCGGGGAGCTCCTACAATGAGCAGTTCTTC CASSVKAGSSYNEQFF
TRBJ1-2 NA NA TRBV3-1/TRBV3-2 TGTGCCAGCAGCCAATCAGCTAGGGGCTACACCTTC CASSQSARGYTF
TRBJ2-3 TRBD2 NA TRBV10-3 TGTGCCATCAAGGAAGAGCGGGAGGGCACAGATACGCAGTATTTT CAIKEEREGTDTQYF
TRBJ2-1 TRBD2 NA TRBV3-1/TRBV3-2 TGTGCCAGCAGCAACTACTGTCGGGAGGATAGGGGCAATGAGCAGTTCTTC CASSNYCREDRGNEQFF
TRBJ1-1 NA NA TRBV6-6 TGTGCCAGCAGTCAAACTACGGGACTACAGGGACTCACTGAAGCTTTCTTT CASSQTTGLQGLTEAFF
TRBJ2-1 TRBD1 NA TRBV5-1 TGCGCCAGCAGGTTAGCGGACAGGGGGCATGAGCAGTTCTTC CASRLADRGHEQFF
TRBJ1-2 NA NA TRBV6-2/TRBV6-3 TGTGCCAGCAGACCTGAAGGCAGGGGAGGGGGCTATGGCTACACCTTC CASRPEGRGGGYGYTF
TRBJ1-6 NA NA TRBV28 TGTGCCAGCAGGCAATCGGAGGGAGGGAATTCACCCCTCCACTTT CASRQSEGGNSPLHF
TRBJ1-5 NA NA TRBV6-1 TGTGCCATCGCGCCGGGACAACTTCAGCCCCAGCATTTT CAIAPGQLQPQHF
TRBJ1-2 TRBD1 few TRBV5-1 TGCGCCAGCAGCTTGGACGGACAGGGCTATGGCTACACCTTC CASSLDGQGYGYTF
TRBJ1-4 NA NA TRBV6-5 TGTGCCAGCAGTTTTTTACAGGGAATAAAAGAAAAACTGTTTTTT CASSFLQGIKEKLFF
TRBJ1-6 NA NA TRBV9 TGTGCCAGCAGCGTAGGGCAGGCGATAACCTATAATTCACCCCTCCACTTT CASSVGQAITYNSPLHF
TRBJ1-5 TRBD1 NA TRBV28 TGTGCCAGCAGTTTAGGACAGGCCCGGCATTTT CASSLGQARHF
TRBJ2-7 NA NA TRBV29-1 TGCAGCGTTGAAGGCGGCCCCCTCGAGCAGTACTTC CSVEGGPLEQYF
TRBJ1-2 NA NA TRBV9 TGTGCCAGCAGCGTGCTAGGGGCCAACCTTGGTGGTGGCTACACCTTC CASSVLGANLGGGYTF
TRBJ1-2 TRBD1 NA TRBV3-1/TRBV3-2 TGTGCCAGCAGCGTTTGGACAGGGAACTATGGCTACACCTTC CASSVWTGNYGYTF
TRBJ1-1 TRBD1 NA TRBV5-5 TGTGCCAGCAGCTTTTCAGGGGGATTGAACACTGAAGCTTTCTTT CASSFSGGLNTEAFF
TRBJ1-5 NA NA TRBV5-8 TGTGCCAGCAGCTTGGAGCGAGATCAGCCCCAGCATTTT CASSLERDQPQHF
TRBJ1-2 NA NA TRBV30 TGTGCCTGGATCCCGAGGGGGATCGGCTATGGCTACACCTTC CAWIPRGIGYGYTF
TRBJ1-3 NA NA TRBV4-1 TGCGCCAGCAGCCAAGATAGGAGGGTTGGAGGAAACACCATATATTTT CASSQDRRVGGNTIYF
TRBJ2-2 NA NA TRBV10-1 TGCGCCAGCTGCGGGGTACTTGCCGGGGAGCTGTTTTTT CASCGVLAGELFF
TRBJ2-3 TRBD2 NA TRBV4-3 TGCGCCAGCAGCCTACTAGCGGGGGGGGCAGATACGCAGTATTTT CASSLLAGGADTQYF
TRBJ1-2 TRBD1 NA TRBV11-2 TGTGCCAGCAGCTTTAAAGGGGACAGGCCCACCTACACCTTC CASSFKGDRPTYTF
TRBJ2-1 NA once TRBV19 TGTGCCAGTAGTCCGGGGTTCGGGAACAATGAGCAGTTCTTC CASSPGFGNNEQFF
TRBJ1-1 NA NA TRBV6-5 TGTGCCAGCAGGGGCATTATAGGTGAAGCTTTCTTT CASRGIIGEAFF
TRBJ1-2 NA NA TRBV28 TGTGCCAGCAGTTTCGGAGGGGCAGGGAAGAACTATGGCTACACCTTC CASSFGGAGKNYGYTF
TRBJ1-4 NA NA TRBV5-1 TGCGCCAGCAGCTTGGACAGGGTGGGTGAAAAACTGTTTTTT CASSLDRVGEKLFF
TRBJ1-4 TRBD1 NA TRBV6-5 TGTGCCAGCAGTTTTCCGGGACAGGGACTCGAAAAACTGTTTTTT CASSFPGQGLEKLFF
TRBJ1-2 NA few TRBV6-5 TGTGCCACCTCGGTCGGTAGAAGCTCTTATGGCTACACCTTC CATSVGRSSYGYTF
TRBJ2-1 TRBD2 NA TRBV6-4 TGTGCCAGTCCGGGGGGGCCCGCCTACAATGAGCAGTTCTTC CASPGGPAYNEQFF
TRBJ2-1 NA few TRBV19 TGTGCCAGTAGTATGGCCTTTCGGACTCGGAATGAGCAGTTCTTC CASSMAFRTRNEQFF
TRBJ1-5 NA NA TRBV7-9 TGTGCCAGCAGCTTAGGGTCAGCGAATCAGCCCCAGCATTTT CASSLGSANQPQHF
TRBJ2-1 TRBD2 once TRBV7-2 TGTGCCAGCAGCTCTCCGGGACTAGCGCGTTACAATGAGCAGTTCTTC CASSSPGLARYNEQFF
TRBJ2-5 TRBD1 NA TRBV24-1 TGTGCCACCAGTGATTTAAACAGGGGGCTGGAGACCCAGTACTTC CATSDLNRGLETQYF
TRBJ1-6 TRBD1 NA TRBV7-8 TGTGCCAGCAGCCCCAGGACAGGGGATAATTCACCCCTCCACTTT CASSPRTGDNSPLHF
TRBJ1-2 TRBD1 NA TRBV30 TGTGCCTGGAGTGACAATTTCCGGACAGGGGAATACACCTTC CAWSDNFRTGEYTF
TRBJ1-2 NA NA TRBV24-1 TGTGCCACCAGTGAGGGGGGATGGGGCTACACCTTC CATSEGGWGYTF
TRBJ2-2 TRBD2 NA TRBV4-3 TGCGCCAGCAGCCAGGATTCGGGGTGGGGAGGGGCGAACACCGGGGAGCTGTTTTTT CASSQDSGWGGANTGELFF
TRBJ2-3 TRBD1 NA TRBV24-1 TGTGCCACCACAGGGGGCCCGGAAGACCGGGCCACAGATACGCAGTATTTT CATTGGPEDRATDTQYF
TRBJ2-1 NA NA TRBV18 TGTGCCAGCTCACCGTCTAGGGGCGATCAGCAGTTCTTC CASSPSRGDQQFF
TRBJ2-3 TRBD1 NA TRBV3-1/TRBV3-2 TGTGCCAGCAGCCTGGGGACAGTCACAGATACGCAGTATTTT CASSLGTVTDTQYF
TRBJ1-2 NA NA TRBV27 TGTGCCAGCAGTTCCGCGTGGGAGGGCATAGGCGGCTACACCTTC CASSSAWEGIGGYTF
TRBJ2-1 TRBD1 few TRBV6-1 TGTGCCAGCAGTGGACAGGGGGCCGTTCCCTTACAGGGCGATGAGCAGTTCTTC CASSGQGAVPLQGDEQFF
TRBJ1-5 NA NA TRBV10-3 TGTGCCATCAGTGAGACAGAAGATAGCAATCAGCCCCAGCATTTT CAISETEDSNQPQHF
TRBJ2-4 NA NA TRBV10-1 TGCGCCAGCCCCGGGCTTACTACAGGGAGGGGGACCAAAAACATTCAGTACTTC CASPGLTTGRGTKNIQYF
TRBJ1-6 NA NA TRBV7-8 TGTGCCAGCAGCTTAAGTCAGGGGAATAATTCACCCCTCCACTTT CASSLSQGNNSPLHF
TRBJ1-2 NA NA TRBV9 TGTGCCAGCAGCGTAGGCAGGGAGGACGTCTATGGCTACACCTTC CASSVGREDVYGYTF
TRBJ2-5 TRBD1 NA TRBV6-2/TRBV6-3 TGTGCCAGCAGTTACCCGGAGGGACAGGGTTTCAGCCAAGAGACCCAGTACTTC CASSYPEGQGFSQETQYF
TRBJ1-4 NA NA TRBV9 TGTGCCCCTAGGGGCAGGGAGGACGAAAAACTGTTTTTT CAPRGREDEKLFF
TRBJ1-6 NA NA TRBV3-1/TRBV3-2 TGTGCCAGCAGCCAAGTCCAGGGCAGTTCACCCCTCCACTTT CASSQVQGSSPLHF
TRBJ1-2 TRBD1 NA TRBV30 TGTGCCTGGAGCGCAGGGGGCGTCAGCTATGGCTACACCTTC CAWSAGGVSYGYTF
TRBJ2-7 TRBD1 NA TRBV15 TGTGCCACCCGTAGGGACAGATCTAACTACGAGCAGTACTTC CATRRDRSNYEQYF